A selection of T cell receptor beta chains follows, all from one sample in a study of CD8 T cells in ankylosing spondylitis. From the 5' RACE reads, TCRdb called clonotypes with MiXCR, one entry per CDR3 protein. The sample has approximately 150,000 distinct CDR3 sequences; approximately 32% are singletons. What was sequenced was synovial fluid, either unsorted or a sorted T cell fraction (not recorded which). The receptors stem from a male donor with ankylosing spondylitis. CDR3s include the opening cysteine and the closing phenylalanine or tryptophan.

v_gene	CDR3aa
TRBV15	CATSRPQGGSTEAFF
TRBV4-1	CASSHGTGEGHQPQHF
TRBV28	CASSLDTYNEQFF
TRBV5-1	CASSPTDYAGEQYF
TRBV20-1	CSAWIRSGPSTDTQYF
TRBV27	CASSLSPGFYEQYF
TRBV7-9	CASSLVRAGEETQYF
TRBV7-9	CASSAVTGPNEQFF
TRBV5-4	CASSDRGPGGPETQYF
TRBV6-5	CASSYIPGNTGELFF
TRBV11-2	CASSLGFRGLAGYNEQFF
TRBV20-1	CSAPDGGGETQYF
TRBV11-2	CASSPWRGTGNYGYTF
TRBV5-1	CASSFNMGDEQFF
TRBV28	CASPPPSGGDNEQFF
TRBV6-6	CASSTQYEQYF
TRBV21-1	CASSNDERNINHQETQYF
TRBV6-1	CASKTGSQGYEQYF
TRBV20-1	CSALAPGRGNYGYTF
TRBV5-1	CASSFGTGSNEQFF
TRBV6-5	CASSYASMNTEAFF
TRBV12-3/TRBV12-4	CASSPNTGGAGNEQFF
TRBV9	CASSVLYGGGGDLVF
TRBV5-6	CASSPAGGWSAYEQYF
TRBV28	CASSSRTAVCHF
TRBV20-1	CSASHRTVGTDTQYF
TRBV12-3/TRBV12-4	CASSLQGLSQPQHF
TRBV5-5	CASSYRDNSYEQYF
TRBV14	CASSQDLGEQYF
TRBV20-1	CSARDLVLGQTQYF
TRBV6-5	CASSYSTGQEQYF
TRBV5-8	CASSLDDRDTEAFF
TRBV6-2/TRBV6-3	CASSYRAATQETQYF
TRBV12-3/TRBV12-4	CASSLGTSGYNEQFF
TRBV6-5	CASSSTRDRGPNSPLHF